This TCR beta chain was identified in a study of shared clonotypes between healthy human individuals. CDR1 and CDR2 from the germline V gene are SGHNT and YYREEE (reference sequence). With V trimmed by 3 bases and J by 3 bases, 5 bases remained unmatched. This CDR3 spans 14 amino acids. This clone was observed a single time. It was across several immunoSEQ plates that each subset's genomic DNA was evenly split. Around 310 ng DNA, tens of thousands of T cell genomes, went into unsorted PBMC replicate PCRs. TCRdb keeps only in-frame clones here, not all; method: immunoSEQ multiplex PCR. The sample lists approximately 500,000 clones; more than 65% were seen once.

Sequenced input: PBMCs. The gene calls are TRBV5-4 and TRBJ2-5; 7 nucleotides align to TRBD1. This TCR was recovered from a middle-aged woman in good health. Some clones in this sample may be carry-over from other donors' samples. The CDR3 sequence: CASSWGQFEETQYF. DNA for the CDR3: TGTGCCAGCAGCTGGGGACAGTTCGAAGAGACCCAGTACTTC. Together with reference TRBV5-4 and TRBJ2-5, the CDR3 gives the full variable domain: ETGVTQSPTHLIKTRGQQVTLRCSSQSGHNTVSWYQQALGQGPQFIFQYYREEENGRGNFPPRFSGLQFPNYSSELNVNALELDDSALYLCASSWGQFEETQYFGPGTRLLVL.